This entry is about one TCR beta chain. Its antigen is undetermined. TCRdb keeps only in-frame clones here, not all; method: immunoSEQ multiplex PCR. The data contain some 2.1 million clones, roughly 93% of them singletons. CDR3 length: 13 amino acids. Germline V CDR1 and CDR2: LNHNV, YYDKDF (reference sequence). Trimming removed 5 bases from V and 3 bases from J, with 8 bases in between. This sample stems from a study of shared clonotypes between healthy human individuals. Background on the study: Researchers assigned three CD4 naive, three CD4 memory, two CD8 naive and one CD8 memory plate to each donor.

Study-level results: Naive CD4 clonotypes overlapped across several donors at roughly 5.1%. The study found lower generation probabilities in non-shared clonotypes than in those shared by all four donors.

Naive CD8 isolation took CD45RO-negative cells positively selected for CCR7 and excluded terminally differentiated effector memory CD45RA+ cells. Sequences were obtained from naive CD8+ T cells from PBMCs. The TCR sequence derives from a man aged 18 to 30 in good health. Some clones in this sample may be carry-over from other donors' samples. V usage is TRBV15 and J usage is TRBJ1-5; no firm D call. CDR3 bases: TGTGCCACCAGCCCCCGGTCCAATCAGCCCCAGCATTTT. Its translation: CATSPRSNQPQHF.